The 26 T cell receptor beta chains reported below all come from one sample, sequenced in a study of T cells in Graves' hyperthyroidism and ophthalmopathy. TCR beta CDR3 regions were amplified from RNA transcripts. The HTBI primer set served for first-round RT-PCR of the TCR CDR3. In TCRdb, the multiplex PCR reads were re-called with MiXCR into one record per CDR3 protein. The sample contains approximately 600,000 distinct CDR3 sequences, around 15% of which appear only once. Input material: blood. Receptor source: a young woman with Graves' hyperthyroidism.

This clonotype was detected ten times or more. CDR3 coding DNA: TGTGCCAGCAGGGCCGGGACAGTTAATCAGCCCCAGCATTTT. Amino acids: CASRAGTVNQPQHF. The chain is built from TRBV28 and TRBJ1-5, with TRBD1 identical over 7 bases. The V segment lost 6 bases and the J segment 4 bases; nucleotides outside the gene matches: 6. Germline values: CDR1 MDHEN, CDR2 SYDVKM. CDR3 length: 14 residues.

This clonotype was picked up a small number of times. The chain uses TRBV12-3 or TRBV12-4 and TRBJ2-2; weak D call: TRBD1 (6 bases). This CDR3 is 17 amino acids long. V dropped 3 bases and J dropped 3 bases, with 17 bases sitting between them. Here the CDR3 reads CASSFVRGKYYTGELFF. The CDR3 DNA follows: TGTGCCAGCAGTTTTGTAAGGGGGAAATATTACACCGGGGAGCTGTTTTTT.

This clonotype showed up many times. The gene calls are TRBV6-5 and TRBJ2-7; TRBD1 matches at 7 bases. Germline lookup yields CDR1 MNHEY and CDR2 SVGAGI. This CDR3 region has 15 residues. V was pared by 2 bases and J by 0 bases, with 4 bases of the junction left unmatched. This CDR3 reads CASSYVAGGSYEQYF. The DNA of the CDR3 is TGTGCCAGCAGTTACGTCGCAGGGGGCTCCTACGAGCAGTACTTC.

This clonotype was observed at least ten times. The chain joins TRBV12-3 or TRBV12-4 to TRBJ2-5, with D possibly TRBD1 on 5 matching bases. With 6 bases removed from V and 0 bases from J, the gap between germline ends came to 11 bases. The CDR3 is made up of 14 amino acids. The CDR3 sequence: CASSLGADQETQYF. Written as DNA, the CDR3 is TGTGCCAGCAGCCTTGGGGCAGACCAAGAGACCCAGTACTTC.

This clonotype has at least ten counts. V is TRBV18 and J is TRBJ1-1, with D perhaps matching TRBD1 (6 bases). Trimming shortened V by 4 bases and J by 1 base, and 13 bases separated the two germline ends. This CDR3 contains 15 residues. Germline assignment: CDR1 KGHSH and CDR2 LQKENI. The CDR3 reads CASSLVRQANTEAFF. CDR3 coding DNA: TGTGCCAGCTCACTGGTCCGACAGGCGAACACTGAAGCTTTCTTT.

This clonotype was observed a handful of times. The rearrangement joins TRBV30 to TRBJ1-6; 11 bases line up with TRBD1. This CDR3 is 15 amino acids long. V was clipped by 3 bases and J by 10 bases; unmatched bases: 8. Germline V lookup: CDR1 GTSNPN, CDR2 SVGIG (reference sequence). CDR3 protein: CAWSAPGTGGSPLHF. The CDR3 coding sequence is TGTGCCTGGAGCGCCCCCGGGACAGGGGGATCACCCCTCCACTTT.

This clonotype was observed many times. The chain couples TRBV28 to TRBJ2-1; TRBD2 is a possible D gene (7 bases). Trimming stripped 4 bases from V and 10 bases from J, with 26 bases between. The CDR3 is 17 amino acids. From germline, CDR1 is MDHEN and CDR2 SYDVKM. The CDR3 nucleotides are TGTGCCAGCAGTTGGGACCCGATGGGCGGGGGCCGCTCGGAGCAGTTCTTC. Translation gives CASSWDPMGGGRSEQFF.

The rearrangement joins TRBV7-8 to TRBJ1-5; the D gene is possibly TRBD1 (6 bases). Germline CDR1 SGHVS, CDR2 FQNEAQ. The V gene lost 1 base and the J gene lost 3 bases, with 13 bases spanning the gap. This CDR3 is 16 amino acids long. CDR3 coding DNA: TGTGCCAGCAGCTTAGTGGGACAAATACACAATCAGCCCCAGCATTTT. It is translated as CASSLVGQIHNQPQHF.

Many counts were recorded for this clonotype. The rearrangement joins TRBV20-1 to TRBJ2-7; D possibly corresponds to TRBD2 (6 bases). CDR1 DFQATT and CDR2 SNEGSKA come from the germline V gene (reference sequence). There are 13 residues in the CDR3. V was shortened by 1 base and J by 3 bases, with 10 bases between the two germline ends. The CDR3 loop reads CSARVGGNYEQYF. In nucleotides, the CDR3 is TGCAGTGCTAGAGTCGGAGGGAACTACGAGCAGTACTTC.

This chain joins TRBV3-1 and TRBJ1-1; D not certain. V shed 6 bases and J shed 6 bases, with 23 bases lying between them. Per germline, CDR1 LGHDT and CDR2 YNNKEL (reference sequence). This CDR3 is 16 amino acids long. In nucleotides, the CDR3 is TGTGCCAGCAGTCTAGCTTGGCTCGGAGGGCAATCTGAAGCTTTCTTT. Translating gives CASSLAWLGGQSEAFF.

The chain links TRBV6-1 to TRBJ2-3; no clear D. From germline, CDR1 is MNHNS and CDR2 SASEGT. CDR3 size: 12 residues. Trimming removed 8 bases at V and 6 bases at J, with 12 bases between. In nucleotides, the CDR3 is TGTGCCAGCGGATCCATCAGTGATACGCAGTATTTT. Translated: CASGSISDTQYF.

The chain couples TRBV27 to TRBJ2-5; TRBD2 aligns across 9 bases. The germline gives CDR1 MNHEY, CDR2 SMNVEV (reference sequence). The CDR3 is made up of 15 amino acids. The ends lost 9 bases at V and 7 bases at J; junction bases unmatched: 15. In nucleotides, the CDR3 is TGTGCCAGTGGGAGGGCTAGCGGGACTGCGGGGACCCAGTACTTC. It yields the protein CASGRASGTAGTQYF.

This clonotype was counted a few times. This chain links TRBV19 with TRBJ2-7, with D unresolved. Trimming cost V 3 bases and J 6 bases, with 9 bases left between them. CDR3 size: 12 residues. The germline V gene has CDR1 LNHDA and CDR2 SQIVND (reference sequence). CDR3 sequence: CASSIGLAEQYF. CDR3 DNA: TGTGCCAGTAGTATCGGTCTCGCCGAGCAGTACTTC.

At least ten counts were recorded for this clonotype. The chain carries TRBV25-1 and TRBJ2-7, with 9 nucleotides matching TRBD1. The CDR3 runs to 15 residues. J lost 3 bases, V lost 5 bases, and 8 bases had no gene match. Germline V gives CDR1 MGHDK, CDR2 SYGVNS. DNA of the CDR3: TGTGCCAGCAGTACGCCGGGACAGGGCCACTACGAGCAGTACTTC. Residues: CASSTPGQGHYEQYF.

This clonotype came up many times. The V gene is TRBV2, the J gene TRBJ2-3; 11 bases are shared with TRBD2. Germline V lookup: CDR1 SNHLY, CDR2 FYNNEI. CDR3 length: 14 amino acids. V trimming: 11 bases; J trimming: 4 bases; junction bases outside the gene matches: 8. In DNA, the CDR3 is TGTGCCCATACTAGCGGGAGTTCGGCAGATACGCAGTATTTT. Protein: CAHTSGSSADTQYF.

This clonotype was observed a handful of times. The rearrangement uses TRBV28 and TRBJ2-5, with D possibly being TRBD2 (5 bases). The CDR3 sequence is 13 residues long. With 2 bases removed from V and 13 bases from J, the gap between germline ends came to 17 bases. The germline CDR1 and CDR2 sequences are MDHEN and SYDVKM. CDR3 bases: TGTGCCAGCAGTTTAAGGCCGGACTGGTCTTCGTACTTC. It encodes CASSLRPDWSSYF.

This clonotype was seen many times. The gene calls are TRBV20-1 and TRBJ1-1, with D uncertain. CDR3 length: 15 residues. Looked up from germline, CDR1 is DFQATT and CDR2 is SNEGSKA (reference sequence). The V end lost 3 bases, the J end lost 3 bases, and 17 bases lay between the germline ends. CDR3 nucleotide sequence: TGCAGTGCTAGCCCCGGGAGGGTTGATGACACTGAAGCTTTCTTT. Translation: CSASPGRVDDTEAFF.

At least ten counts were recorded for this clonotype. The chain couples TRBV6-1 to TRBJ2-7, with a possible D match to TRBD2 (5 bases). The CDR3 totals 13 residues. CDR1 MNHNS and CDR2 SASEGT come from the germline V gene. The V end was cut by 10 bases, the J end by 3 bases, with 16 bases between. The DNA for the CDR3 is TGTGCCACCTTCGATGAGCGGAGCTACGAGCAGTACTTC. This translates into CATFDERSYEQYF.

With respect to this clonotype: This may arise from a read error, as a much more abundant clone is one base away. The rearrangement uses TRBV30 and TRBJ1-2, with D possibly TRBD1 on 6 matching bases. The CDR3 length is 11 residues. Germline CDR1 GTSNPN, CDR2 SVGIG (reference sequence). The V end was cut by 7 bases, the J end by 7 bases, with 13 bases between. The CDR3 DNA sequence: TGTGCCTCAAGGGGGTGGCGTGGCTACACCTTC. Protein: CASRGWRGYTF.

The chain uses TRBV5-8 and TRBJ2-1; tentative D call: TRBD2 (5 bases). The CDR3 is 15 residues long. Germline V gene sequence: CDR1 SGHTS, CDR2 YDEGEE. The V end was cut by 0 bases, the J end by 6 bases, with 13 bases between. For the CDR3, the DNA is TGTGCCAGCAGCTTGGAGGCTAGCCGAAGCAATGAGCAGTTCTTC. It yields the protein CASSLEASRSNEQFF.

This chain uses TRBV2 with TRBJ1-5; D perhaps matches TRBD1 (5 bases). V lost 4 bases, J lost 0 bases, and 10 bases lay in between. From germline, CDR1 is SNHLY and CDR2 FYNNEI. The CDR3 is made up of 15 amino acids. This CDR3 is CASSGGDYSNQPQHF. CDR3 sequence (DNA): TGTGCCAGCAGTGGAGGGGACTATAGCAATCAGCCCCAGCATTTT.

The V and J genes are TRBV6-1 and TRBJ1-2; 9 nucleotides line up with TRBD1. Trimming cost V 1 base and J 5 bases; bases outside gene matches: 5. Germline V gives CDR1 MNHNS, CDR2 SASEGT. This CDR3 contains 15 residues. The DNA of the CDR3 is TGTGCCAGCAGTGAAGGAGGGGGACAGGGATATGGCTACACCTTC. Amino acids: CASSEGGGQGYGYTF.

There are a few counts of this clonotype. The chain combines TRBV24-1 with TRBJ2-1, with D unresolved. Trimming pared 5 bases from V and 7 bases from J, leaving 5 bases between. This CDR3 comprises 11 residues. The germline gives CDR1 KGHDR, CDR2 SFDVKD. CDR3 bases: TGTGCCACCAGTGTTTCAAATGAGCAGTTCTTC. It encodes CATSVSNEQFF.

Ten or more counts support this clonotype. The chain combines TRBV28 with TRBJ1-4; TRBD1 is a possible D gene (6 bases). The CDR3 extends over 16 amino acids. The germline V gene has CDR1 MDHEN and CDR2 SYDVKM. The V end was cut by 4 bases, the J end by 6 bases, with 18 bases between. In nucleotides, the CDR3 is TGTGCCAGCAGTTCGCCCACAGGGAGGGTTGATGAAAAACTGTTTTTT. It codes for CASSSPTGRVDEKLFF.

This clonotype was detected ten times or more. Here the CDR3 reads CASSSSQGGYTF. CDR3 nucleotides: TGTGCCAGCAGTTCCTCCCAGGGGGGCTACACCTTC. The chain is built from TRBV28 and TRBJ1-2; a possible D gene is TRBD1 (6 bases). CDR1 and CDR2 (germline): MDHEN, SYDVKM. The CDR3 length is 12 residues. V was pared by 4 bases and J by 8 bases, with 11 bases between.

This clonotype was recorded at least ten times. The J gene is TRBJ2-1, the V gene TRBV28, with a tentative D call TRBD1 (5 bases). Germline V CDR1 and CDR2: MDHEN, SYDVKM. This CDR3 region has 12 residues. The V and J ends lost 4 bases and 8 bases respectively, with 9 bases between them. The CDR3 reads CASSWGIDEQFF. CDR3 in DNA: TGTGCCAGCAGTTGGGGCATTGATGAGCAGTTCTTC.